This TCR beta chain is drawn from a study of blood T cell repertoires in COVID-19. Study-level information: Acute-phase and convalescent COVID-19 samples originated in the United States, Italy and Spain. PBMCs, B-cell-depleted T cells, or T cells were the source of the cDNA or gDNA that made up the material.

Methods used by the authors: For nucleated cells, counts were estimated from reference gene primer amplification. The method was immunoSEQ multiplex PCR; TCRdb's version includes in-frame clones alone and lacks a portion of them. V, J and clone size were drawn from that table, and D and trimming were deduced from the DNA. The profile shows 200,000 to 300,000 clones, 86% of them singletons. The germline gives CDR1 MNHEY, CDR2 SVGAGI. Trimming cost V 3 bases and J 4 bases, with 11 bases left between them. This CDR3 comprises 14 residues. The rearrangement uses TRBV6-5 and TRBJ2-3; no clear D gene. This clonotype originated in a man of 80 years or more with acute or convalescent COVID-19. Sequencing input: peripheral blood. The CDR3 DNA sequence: TGTGCCAGCAGTTATAGTCCGAACTCAGATACGCAGTATTTT. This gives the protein CASSYSPNSDTQYF.